The T cell receptor beta chain under discussion was sequenced for a study of cytomegalovirus exposure and HLA in healthy donors. Study summary: There were 350 to 450 genotyped donors. Of these, about 81% fell in the genetic ancestry cluster associated with self-reported Caucasian donors. The study's findings and limits: It was 150 to 200 TCR beta chains that were listed as cytomegalovirus-associated. Reportedly, TCR beta sequences accurately predicted HLA-A and HLA-B alleles in most subjects. The authors later found HLA-associated TCR beta chains more clonally expanded than equally common others.

Both 60 Vbeta primers and 13 Jbeta primers went into the PCR. Profiled with immunoSEQ multiplex PCR; TCRdb holds only in-frame clones, not every one. The sample lists 150,000 to 200,000 clones; approximately 82% were seen once. Worth noting for this clone: The antigen is unknown.

The receptor's source is a man aged 18 to 29 in good health and CMV-seropositive. The sequencing sample was made of PBMCs.

The CDR3: CASTPGGAYEQYF. As DNA, the CDR3 is TGTGCCAGCACCCCAGGGGGCGCCTACGAGCAGTACTTC. This chain links TRBV28 with TRBJ2-7; 8 nucleotides match TRBD1. The germline V gene has CDR1 MDHEN and CDR2 SYDVKM. This CDR3 is built from 13 residues. V shed 7 bases and J 2 bases; nucleotides not matched to a gene: 4.